The 9 T cell receptor beta chains below all came from one sample that was sequenced in a study of blood T cell repertoires in COVID-19. Here immunoSEQ multiplex PCR was the method, and the copy in TCRdb shows in-frame clones only, minus some. The repertoire holds about 270,000 clones, with 91% as singletons. What was sequenced was PBMCs or T cells enriched from blood (not recorded which). These receptors came from a man aged 40-49 years who had been exposed to COVID-19.

The chain has TRBV7-2 and TRBJ2-2, with D unclear. The CDR3 contains 15 residues. The V gene lost 1 base and the J gene lost 2 bases, with 8 bases spanning the gap. Germline V CDR1 and CDR2: SGHTA, FQGNSA. The CDR3: CASSLEAINTGELFF. Written as DNA, the CDR3 is TGTGCCAGCAGCTTAGAAGCTATTAACACCGGGGAGCTGTTTTTT. The variable domain in full, with the rest retrieved from reference TRBV7-2 and TRBJ2-2, is GAGVSQSPSNKVTEKGKDVELRCDPISGHTALYWYRQSLGQGLEFLIYFQGNSAPDKSGLPSDRFSAERTGGSVSTLTIQRTQQEDSAVYLCASSLEAINTGELFFGEGSRLTVL.

V and J are TRBV10-3 and TRBJ2-6; D might be TRBD2 (5 bases). Germline CDR1 and CDR2: ENHRY and SYGVKD. V gave up 2 bases and J gave up 4 bases, with 9 bases separating them. This CDR3 has 15 amino acids. This chain's CDR3 is CAISERGAGANVLTF. In DNA, the CDR3 is TGTGCCATCAGTGAGCGGGGAGCCGGGGCCAACGTCCTGACTTTC.

This clone is a singleton in its sample. The chain links TRBV6-5 to TRBJ2-3; 7 bases agree with TRBD1. Germline CDR1 reads MNHEY; CDR2 reads SVGAGI. The CDR3 runs to 16 residues. V lost 3 bases and J lost 0; bases outside the gene matches: 6. DNA for the CDR3: TGTGCCAGCAGTTATCGAGGACAGGCGAGCACAGATACGCAGTATTTT. It is translated as CASSYRGQASTDTQYF.

The J gene is TRBJ2-1, the V gene TRBV9; perhaps TRBD2 as D (5 bases). Trimming left V 8 bases short and J 9 bases short, with 12 bases between. The CDR3 has 11 residues. The germline V gene encodes CDR1 SGDLS and CDR2 YYNGEE. CDR3 bases: TGTGCCAGTTCGACGGGGTCTGAGCAGTTCTTC. Translation: CASSTGSEQFF.

The V gene is TRBV7-9, the J gene TRBJ1-2; D unresolved. The germline V gene has CDR1 SEHNR and CDR2 FQNEAQ (reference sequence). This CDR3 region has 14 residues. Between the trimmed V and J ends, which lost 3 bases and 0 bases, there was a span of 8 bases. The CDR3, as DNA: TGTGCCAGCAGCTTTTCCGGGACTAACTATGGCTACACCTTC. Translating it yields CASSFSGTNYGYTF.

V usage is TRBV18 and J usage is TRBJ2-1; D might be TRBD2 (6 bases). V was shortened by 3 bases and J by 7 bases, with 19 bases between the two germline ends. The CDR3 has 16 amino acids. CDR1 KGHSH and CDR2 LQKENI come from the germline V gene. The DNA of the CDR3 is TGTGCCAGCTCACCCCGAGGGCCTAGCGTAGCAAATGAGCAGTTCTTC. It codes for CASSPRGPSVANEQFF.

The chain has TRBV19 and TRBJ1-5; D is ambiguous. The V and J ends lost 5 bases and 0 bases respectively, with 11 bases between them. Germline-derived CDR1 and CDR2 are LNHDA and SQIVND (reference sequence). The CDR3 spans 15 residues. CDR3 residues: CASSSQSYSNQPQHF. CDR3 in DNA: TGTGCCAGTAGTTCCCAGTCTTATAGCAATCAGCCCCAGCATTTT.

V is TRBV27 and J is TRBJ1-6, with a possible D match to TRBD1 (5 bases). The CDR3 runs 16 residues. Between the trimmed V and J ends, which lost 5 bases and 2 bases, there was a span of 13 bases. Germline V gene data show CDR1 as MNHEY and CDR2 as SMNVEV (reference sequence). CDR3 loop: CASSRAGSAYNSPLHF. In DNA, the CDR3 is TGTGCCAGCAGTAGAGCAGGGTCTGCCTATAATTCACCCCTCCACTTT.

In its sample, this clone was seen a few times. The rearrangement links TRBV11-3 to TRBJ1-1; the D gene is possibly TRBD1 (6 bases). With 5 bases removed from V and 6 bases from J, the gap between germline ends came to 16 bases. CDR1 is SGHNT and CDR2 is YENEEA in the germline V gene. The CDR3 spans 14 residues. The DNA for the CDR3 is TGTGCCAGCAGCGCCCGGGGGGCGGACGCTGAAGCTTTCTTT. Residues: CASSARGADAEAFF.